Included here is one TCR beta chain sequence, with context. This entry comes from a study of control samples from healthy donors and cancer patients. Generated by immunoSEQ multiplex PCR, the TCRdb table keeps only in-frame clones and is missing some. The sample includes about 160,000 clones, around 90% of them seen just once. J lost 5 bases, V lost 11 bases, and 5 bases had no gene match. The V gene's germline CDR1 is SGHAT and CDR2 FQNNGV. The CDR3 spans 11 residues. The sequenced sample consisted of blood. This TCR derives from a man aged 25-45 years in good health. The chain carries TRBV11-2 and TRBJ2-7; 8 bases are a match to TRBD2. CDR3 residues: CAFGGAHEQYF. The DNA of the CDR3 is TGTGCCTTCGGGGGGGCCCACGAGCAGTACTTC.